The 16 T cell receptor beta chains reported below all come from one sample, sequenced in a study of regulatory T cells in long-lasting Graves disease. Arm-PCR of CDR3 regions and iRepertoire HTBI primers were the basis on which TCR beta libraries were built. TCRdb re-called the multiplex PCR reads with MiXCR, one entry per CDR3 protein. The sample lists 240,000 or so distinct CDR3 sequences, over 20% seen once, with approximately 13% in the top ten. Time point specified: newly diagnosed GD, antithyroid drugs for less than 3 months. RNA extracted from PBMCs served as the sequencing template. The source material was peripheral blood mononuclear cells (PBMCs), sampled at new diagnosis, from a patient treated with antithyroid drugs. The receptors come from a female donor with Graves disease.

The CDR3: CASSPARLSYNEQFF. The CDR3 bases are TGTGCCAGCAGCCCTGCGAGATTGTCCTACAATGAGCAGTTCTTC. The gene calls are TRBV11-2 and TRBJ2-1, with D hard to call. Germline CDR1 reads SGHAT; CDR2 reads FQNNGV. V gave up 5 bases and J gave up 1 base, with 12 bases separating them. The CDR3 has 15 amino acids.

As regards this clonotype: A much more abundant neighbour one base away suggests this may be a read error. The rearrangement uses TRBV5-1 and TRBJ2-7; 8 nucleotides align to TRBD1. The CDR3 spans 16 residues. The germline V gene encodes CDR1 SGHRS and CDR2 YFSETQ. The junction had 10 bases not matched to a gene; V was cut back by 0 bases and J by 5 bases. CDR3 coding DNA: TGCGCCAGCAGCTTGGCCGGTGGACAGGGTTTCCACGAGCAGTACTTC. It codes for CASSLAGGQGFHEQYF.

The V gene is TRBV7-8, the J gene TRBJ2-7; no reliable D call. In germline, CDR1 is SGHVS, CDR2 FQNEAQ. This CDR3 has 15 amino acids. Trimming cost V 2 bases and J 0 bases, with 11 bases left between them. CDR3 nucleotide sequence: TGTGCCAGCAGCTTATCCCCCGGTAGCTCCTACGAGCAGTACTTC. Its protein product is CASSLSPGSSYEQYF.

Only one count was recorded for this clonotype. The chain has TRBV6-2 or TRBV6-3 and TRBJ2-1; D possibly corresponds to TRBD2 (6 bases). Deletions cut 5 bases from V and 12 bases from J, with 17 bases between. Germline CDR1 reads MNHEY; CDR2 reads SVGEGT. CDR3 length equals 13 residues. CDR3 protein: CASSPSRREVQFF. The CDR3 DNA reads TGTGCCAGCAGTCCCTCGAGGAGGGAGGTGCAGTTCTTC.

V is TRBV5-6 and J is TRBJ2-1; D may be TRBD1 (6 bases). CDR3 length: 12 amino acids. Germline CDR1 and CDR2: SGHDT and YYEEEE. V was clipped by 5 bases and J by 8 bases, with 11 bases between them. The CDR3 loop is CASRVQGDEQFF. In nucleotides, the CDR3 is TGTGCCAGCAGAGTACAGGGAGATGAGCAGTTCTTC.

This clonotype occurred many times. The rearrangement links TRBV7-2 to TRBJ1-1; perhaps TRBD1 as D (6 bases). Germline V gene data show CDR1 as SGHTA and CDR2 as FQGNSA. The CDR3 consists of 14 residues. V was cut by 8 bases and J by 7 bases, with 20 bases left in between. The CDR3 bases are TGTGCCAGCGCTCAATGGCGACAGGACATTGAAGCTTTCTTT. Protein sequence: CASAQWRQDIEAFF.

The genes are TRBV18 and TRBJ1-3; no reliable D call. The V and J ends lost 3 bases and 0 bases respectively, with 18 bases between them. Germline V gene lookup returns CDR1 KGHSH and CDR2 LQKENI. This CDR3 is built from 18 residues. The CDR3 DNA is TGTGCCAGCTCACCCCTCAGTCCCGCCTTCTACTCTGGAAACACCATATATTTT. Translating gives CASSPLSPAFYSGNTIYF.

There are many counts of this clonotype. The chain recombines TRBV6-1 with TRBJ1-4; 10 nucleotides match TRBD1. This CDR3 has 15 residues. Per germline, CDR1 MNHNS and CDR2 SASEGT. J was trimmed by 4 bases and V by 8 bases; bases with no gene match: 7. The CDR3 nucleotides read TGTGCCAGCGGGGGGGACAGGGGAATTAATGAAAAACTGTTTTTT. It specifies CASGGDRGINEKLFF.

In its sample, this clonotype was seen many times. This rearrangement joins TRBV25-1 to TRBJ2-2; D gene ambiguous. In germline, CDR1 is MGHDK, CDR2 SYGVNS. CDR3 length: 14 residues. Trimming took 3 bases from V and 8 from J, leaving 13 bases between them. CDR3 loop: CASSDVPGTGELFF. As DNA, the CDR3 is TGTGCCAGCAGTGATGTCCCTGGCACAGGGGAGCTGTTTTTT. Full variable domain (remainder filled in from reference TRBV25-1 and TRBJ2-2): EADIYQTPRYLVIGTGKKITLECSQTMGHDKMYWYQQDPGMELHLIHYSYGVNSTEKGDLSSESTVSRIRTEHFPLTLESARPSHTSQYLCASSDVPGTGELFFGEGSRLTVL.

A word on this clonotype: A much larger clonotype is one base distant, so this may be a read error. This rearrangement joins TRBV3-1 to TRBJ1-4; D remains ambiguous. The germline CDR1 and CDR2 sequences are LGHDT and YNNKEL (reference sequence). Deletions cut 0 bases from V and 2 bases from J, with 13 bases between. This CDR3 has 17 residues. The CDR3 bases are TGTGCCAGCAGCCAAGATCGCCAAGGAGTCACTAATGAAAAACTGTTTTTT. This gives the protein CASSQDRQGVTNEKLFF.

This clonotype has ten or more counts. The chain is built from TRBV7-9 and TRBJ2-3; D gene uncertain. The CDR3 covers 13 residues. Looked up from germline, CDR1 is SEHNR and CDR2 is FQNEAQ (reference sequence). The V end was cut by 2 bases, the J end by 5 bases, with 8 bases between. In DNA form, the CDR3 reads TGTGCCAGCAGCTTACGCTCCATAGATACGCAGTATTTT. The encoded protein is CASSLRSIDTQYF. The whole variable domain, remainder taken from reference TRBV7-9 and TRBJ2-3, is DTGVSQNPRHKITKRGQNVTFRCDPISEHNRLYWYRQTLGQGPEFLTYFQNEAQLEKSRLLSDRFSAERPKGSFSTLEIQRTEQGDSAMYLCASSLRSIDTQYFGPGTRLTVL.

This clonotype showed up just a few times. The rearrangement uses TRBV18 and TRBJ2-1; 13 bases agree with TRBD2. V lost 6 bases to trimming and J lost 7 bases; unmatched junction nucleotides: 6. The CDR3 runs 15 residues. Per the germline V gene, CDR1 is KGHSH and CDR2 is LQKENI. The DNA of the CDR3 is TGTGCCAGCTCCCGGGGGACTAGCGGGATGAATGAGCAGTTCTTC. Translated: CASSRGTSGMNEQFF.

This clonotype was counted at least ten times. CDR3 sequence (DNA): TGCGCCAGCAGCTCCCAGGACACCGGGGAGCTGTTTTTT. Its translation: CASSSQDTGELFF. V gene TRBV5-1 combines with J gene TRBJ2-2; D is uncertain. There are 13 residues in the CDR3. Germline V lookup: CDR1 SGHRS, CDR2 YFSETQ. Trimming cost V 3 bases and J 3 bases, with 6 bases left between them.

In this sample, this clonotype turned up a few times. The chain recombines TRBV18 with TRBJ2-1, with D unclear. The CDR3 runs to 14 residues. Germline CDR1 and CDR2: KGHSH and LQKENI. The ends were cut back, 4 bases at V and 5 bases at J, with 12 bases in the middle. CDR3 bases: TGTGCCAGCTCACGACGAGATCCTAACAATGAGCAGTTCTTC. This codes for CASSRRDPNNEQFF.

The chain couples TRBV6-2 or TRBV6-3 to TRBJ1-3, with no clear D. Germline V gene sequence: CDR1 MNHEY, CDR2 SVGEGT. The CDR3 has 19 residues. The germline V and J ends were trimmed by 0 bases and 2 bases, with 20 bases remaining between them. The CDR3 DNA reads TGTGCCAGCAGTTACTCGATTCTGTATTCCGGACCACCTGGAAACACCATATATTTT. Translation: CASSYSILYSGPPGNTIYF.

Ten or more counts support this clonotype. The DNA of the CDR3 is TGTGCCAGCAGCTTATTTTCGGACTACGAGCAGTACTTC. It codes for CASSLFSDYEQYF. The J gene is TRBJ2-7, the V gene TRBV7-2; D not certain. The V gene lost 2 bases and the J gene lost 3 bases, with 8 bases spanning the gap. CDR1 and CDR2 (germline): SGHTA, FQGNSA. The CDR3 covers 13 residues.